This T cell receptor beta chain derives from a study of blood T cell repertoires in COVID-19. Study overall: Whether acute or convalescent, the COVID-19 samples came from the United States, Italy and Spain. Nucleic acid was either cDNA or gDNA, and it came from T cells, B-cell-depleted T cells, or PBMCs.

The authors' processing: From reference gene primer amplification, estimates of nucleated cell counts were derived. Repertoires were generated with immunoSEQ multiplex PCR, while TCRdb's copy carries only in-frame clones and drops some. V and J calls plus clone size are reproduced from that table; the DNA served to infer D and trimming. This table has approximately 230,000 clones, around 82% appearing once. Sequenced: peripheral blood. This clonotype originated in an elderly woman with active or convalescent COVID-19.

CDR3 in DNA: TGCAGCGCCGCTCATGGCCCGAACACCGGGGAGCTGTTTTTT. Residues: CSAAHGPNTGELFF. The J gene is TRBJ2-2, the V gene TRBV29-1; D unresolved. V lost 7 bases to trimming and J lost 0 bases, with 12 bases between them. CDR1 SQVTM and CDR2 ANQGSEA come from the germline V gene. The CDR3 runs 14 residues.